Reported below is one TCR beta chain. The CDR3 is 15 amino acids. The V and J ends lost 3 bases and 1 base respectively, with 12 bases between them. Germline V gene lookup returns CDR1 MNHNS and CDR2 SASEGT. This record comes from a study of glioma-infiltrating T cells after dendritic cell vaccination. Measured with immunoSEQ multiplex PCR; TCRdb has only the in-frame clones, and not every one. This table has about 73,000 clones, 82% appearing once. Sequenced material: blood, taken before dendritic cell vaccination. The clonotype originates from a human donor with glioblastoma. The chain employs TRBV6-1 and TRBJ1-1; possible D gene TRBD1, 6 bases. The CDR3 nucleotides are TGTGCCAGCAGTGATAGGGGCAGGGGGAACACTGAAGCTTTCTTT. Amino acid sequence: CASSDRGRGNTEAFF.